This T cell receptor beta chain originates from a study of blood T cell repertoires in COVID-19. In the study overall: Specimens from acute and convalescent COVID-19 originated in the United States, Italy and Spain. In each case, the material was cDNA or gDNA derived from T cells, B-cell-depleted T cells, or PBMCs.

After removal of 5 bases from V and 5 bases from J, the junction contained 6 bases not matched to a gene. The CDR3 spans 16 residues. Germline loops: CDR1 MNHEY, CDR2 SMNVEV (reference sequence). In the authors' workflow: Amplified reference gene primers provided the basis for estimating nucleated cell counts. Only in-frame clones appear in the TCRdb table, and some are missing; sequencing was by immunoSEQ multiplex PCR. V, J and clone size are taken as reported in that table, and D and trimming were inferred from the DNA itself. The data contain more than 85,000 clones, about 85% of them singletons.

The chain is built from TRBV27 and TRBJ2-5; 15 nucleotides match TRBD2. The clonotype was recovered from a man aged 80 or over with acute or convalescent COVID-19. Sequencing was done on a sample of peripheral blood. CDR3 sequence reads: CASSRTSGRARETQYF. CDR3 DNA sequence: TGTGCCAGCAGTCGGACTAGCGGGAGGGCCAGGGAGACCCAGTACTTC.